One sample yielded the 17 T cell receptor beta chains listed below, sequenced in a study of shared clonotypes between healthy human individuals (dated by TCRdb to 2019 to 2021). Libraries were built with the immunoSEQ multiplex PCR assay. The immuneACCESS repertoire file appears here via TCRdb, limited to in-frame rearrangements. These files lack a portion of the clones; in checked studies, under half of the deficit traces to unresolved V genes, and the cause of the others is not known. The sample table lists roughly 1,000,000 clones, about four fifths of them with a count of one. Under 0.65% of the sample lies in the top ten. Sequences were obtained from memory CD4+ T cells from PBMCs. The cell subset or site tag for this specimen amounts to: CD45RA-negative fraction. These receptors were collected from a man younger than 35 in good health. Some clones in this sample may be carry-over from other donors' samples.

This clone has at least ten counts. This CDR3 is also generated by other DNA sequences in the sample. The V gene is TRBV10-3, the J gene TRBJ2-5; D remains unclear. V was trimmed by 0 bases and J by 1 base, leaving 9 bases between them. There are 15 residues in the CDR3. Per germline, CDR1 ENHRY and CDR2 SYGVKD. CDR3 protein: CAISESRVPQETQYF. The DNA of the CDR3 is TGTGCCATCAGTGAGTCCCGAGTTCCCCAAGAGACCCAGTACTTC.

This chain connects TRBV11-2 to TRBJ2-7; 14 bases match TRBD2. V gave up 6 bases and J gave up 2 bases; unmatched junction bases: 3. This CDR3 region has 15 residues. Germline CDR1 SGHAT, CDR2 FQNNGV. CDR3 region: CASRKTSGRAYEQYF. The CDR3 coding sequence is TGTGCCAGCAGGAAGACTAGCGGGAGGGCCTACGAGCAGTACTTC.

J is TRBJ2-6 and V is TRBV6-1; TRBD1 matches 7 bases. Germline lookup yields CDR1 MNHNS and CDR2 SASEGT. The CDR3 length is 18 residues. The V and J ends lost 4 bases and 0 bases, in that order; junction bases with no gene match: 9. Here the CDR3 reads CASSGNRDSISGANVLTF. The CDR3, as DNA: TGTGCCAGCAGTGGTAACAGGGACAGCATCTCTGGGGCCAACGTCCTGACTTTC.

The chain has TRBV28 and TRBJ2-1; D call uncertain. This CDR3 has 14 amino acids. Germline CDR1 MDHEN, CDR2 SYDVKM. Trimming left V 4 bases short and J 9 bases short, with 16 bases between. The CDR3 DNA sequence: TGTGCCAGCAGTTCGCGACCACTCCACGGTGAGCAGTTCTTC. Translated: CASSSRPLHGEQFF.

The V gene is TRBV5-1, the J gene TRBJ2-7, with 12 bases matching TRBD1. The V gene end was trimmed by 4 bases and the J gene end by 5 bases; junction bases not matched to a gene: 4. From germline, CDR1 is SGHRS and CDR2 YFSETQ. There are 14 residues in the CDR3. The CDR3 DNA follows: TGCGCCAGCAGCCGGGACAGGGGGCAACACGAGCAGTACTTC. It codes for CASSRDRGQHEQYF.

This chain connects TRBV5-6 to TRBJ1-1, with D tentatively TRBD1 (6 bases). CDR1 SGHDT and CDR2 YYEEEE come from the germline V gene. Trimming stripped 6 bases from V and 1 base from J, with 13 bases between. CDR3 size: 14 residues. The CDR3 DNA follows: TGTGCCAGCATCCTCAGGGGCAAGAACACTGAAGCTTTCTTT. It codes for CASILRGKNTEAFF.

The chain uses TRBV28 and TRBJ2-2; D is perhaps TRBD1 (8 bases). Germline loops: CDR1 MDHEN, CDR2 SYDVKM. This CDR3 has 14 residues. The V end lost 6 bases, the J end lost 3 bases, and 11 bases lay between the germline ends. For the CDR3, the DNA is TGTGCCAGCAGACAGGGGGGGTACACCGGGGAGCTGTTTTTT. Translation: CASRQGGYTGELFF.

Here the CDR3 reads CATSRGGYRGWPQINTEAFF. The CDR3 bases are TGTGCCACCAGCAGAGGGGGGTACAGGGGCTGGCCCCAGATTAACACTGAAGCTTTCTTT. The chain is built from TRBV15 and TRBJ1-1; 7 bases line up with TRBD1. Germline CDR1 LNHNV, CDR2 YYDKDF (reference sequence). After removal of 1 base from V and 2 bases from J, the junction contained 19 bases not matched to a gene. The CDR3 runs 20 residues.

This rearrangement joins TRBV5-1 to TRBJ2-7; perhaps TRBD1 as D (6 bases). CDR1 SGHRS and CDR2 YFSETQ come from the germline V gene. The CDR3 has 16 residues. The V and J ends lost 0 bases and 1 base respectively, with 14 bases between them. CDR3 bases: TGCGCCAGCAGCTTGGAGCGCTTCGGACAGTCCTACGAGCAGTACTTC. Translation gives CASSLERFGQSYEQYF.

This chain connects TRBV9 to TRBJ2-2, with TRBD1 matching over 12 bases. CDR3 size: 17 residues. Germline assignment: CDR1 SGDLS and CDR2 YYNGEE. V lost 6 bases, J lost 4 bases, and 10 bases stayed unmatched. The DNA of the CDR3 is TGTGCCAGCAACCGGGACAGGGGGCAACCGCCCACCGGGGAGCTGTTTTTT. Protein product: CASNRDRGQPPTGELFF.

The gene calls are TRBV5-1 and TRBJ2-7; D possibly corresponds to TRBD2 (5 bases). CDR3 size: 16 residues. Germline CDR1 and CDR2: SGHRS and YFSETQ. Trimming took 3 bases from V and 0 from J, leaving 16 bases between them. The DNA of the CDR3 is TGCGCCAGCAGCTCTTCCTGGACGGGGAACTCCTACGAGCAGTACTTC. Amino acids: CASSSSWTGNSYEQYF.

The chain joins TRBV5-1 to TRBJ2-7, with 9 bases lining up with TRBD1. The J segment lost 4 bases and the V segment lost 4 bases, leaving 12 bases of the junction unmatched. The CDR3 is 16 residues long. Germline loops: CDR1 SGHRS, CDR2 YFSETQ. Here the CDR3 DNA reads TGCGCCAGCAGCCAATTTGACGGGACAGGGTCTTACGAGCAGTACTTC. Its protein is CASSQFDGTGSYEQYF.

This chain uses TRBV2 with TRBJ2-1; D is uncertain. The CDR3 extends over 12 amino acids. The germline gives CDR1 SNHLY, CDR2 FYNNEI. V shed 7 bases and J shed 6 bases, with 10 bases lying between them. The CDR3 reads CASTPDFNEQFF. CDR3 nucleotide sequence: TGTGCCAGCACGCCGGATTTCAATGAGCAGTTCTTC.

The rearrangement joins TRBV6-1 to TRBJ1-2; D unclear. There are 14 residues in the CDR3. The germline V and J ends were trimmed by 3 bases and 3 bases, with 11 bases remaining between them. CDR1 is MNHNS, CDR2 SASEGT, per germline. The CDR3 protein is CASSEVVGHYGYTF. Here the CDR3 DNA reads TGTGCCAGCAGTGAGGTAGTAGGGCACTATGGCTACACCTTC.

V and J are TRBV7-8 and TRBJ1-5; 7 positions agree with TRBD1. Germline lookup yields CDR1 SGHVS and CDR2 FQNEAQ. V lost 5 bases, J lost 0 bases, and 7 bases stayed unmatched. This CDR3 is 16 amino acids long. The CDR3 sequence: CASSLQGSRSNQPQHF. As DNA, the CDR3 is TGTGCCAGCAGCCTACAGGGGTCCCGTAGCAATCAGCCCCAGCATTTT.

The chain couples TRBV27 to TRBJ1-3, with no clear D. Germline V gene data show CDR1 as MNHEY and CDR2 as SMNVEV (reference sequence). The CDR3 is made up of 14 amino acids. V gave up 0 bases and J gave up 4 bases, with 7 bases separating them. The CDR3 sequence is CASSLSGSGNTIYF. CDR3 nucleotide sequence: TGTGCCAGCAGTTTATCTGGGTCCGGAAACACCATATATTTT.

The chain links TRBV4-3 to TRBJ2-1; 10 bases match TRBD2. The CDR3 has 14 residues. Germline V gene data show CDR1 as LGHNA and CDR2 as YSLEER. J lost 8 bases, V lost 2 bases, and 3 bases had no gene match. CDR3 in amino acids: CASSQTSGRDEQFF. The CDR3 DNA reads as TGCGCCAGCAGCCAAACCAGCGGGAGGGATGAGCAGTTCTTC.